The rows below give T cell receptor beta chains drawn from one sample of a study of T cells in Graves' hyperthyroidism and ophthalmopathy. TCRdb re-derived calls from the multiplex PCR reads in MiXCR, one entry per CDR3 protein. Altogether around 560,000 distinct CDR3 sequences are present, roughly a sixth being singletons, with the ten largest covering around 19%. The sample was blood. The receptors shown here come from a woman under 30 with Graves' hyperthyroidism. Each CDR3 is given with its conserved first and last residue. D genes are given only for firm matches. Some rows have no size entry. The others give once, few or many, or a class for an expanded clone.

v_call: TRBV11-3
cdr3_length: 16
clone_size: many
j_call: TRBJ2-3
d_call: .
cdr3_aa: CASSPGVSVRTDTQYF
cdr3_nt: TGTGCCAGCAGCCCCGGGGTCAGCGTGCGCACAGATACGCAGTATTTT

v_call: TRBV7-3
cdr3_length: 14
clone_size: many
j_call: TRBJ2-3
d_call: TRBD2
cdr3_aa: CASSSSGGATTQYF
cdr3_nt: TGTGCCAGCAGCTCTAGCGGGGGGGCGACTACGCAGTATTTT

v_call: TRBV7-9
cdr3_length: 12
clone_size: .
j_call: TRBJ2-3
d_call: .
cdr3_aa: CACSPGGDTQYF
cdr3_nt: TGTGCCTGCAGCCCCGGAGGAGATACGCAGTATTTT

v_call: TRBV3-1
cdr3_length: 13
clone_size: .
j_call: TRBJ1-6
d_call: .
cdr3_aa: CASSQDLFSPLHF
cdr3_nt: TGTGCCAGCAGCCAAGACCTATTCTCACCCCTCCACTTT

v_call: TRBV7-2
cdr3_length: 15
clone_size: many
j_call: TRBJ2-1
d_call: TRBD2
cdr3_aa: CASSLLAGEINEQFF
cdr3_nt: TGTGCCAGCAGCTTACTAGCGGGAGAAATCAATGAGCAGTTCTTC

v_call: TRBV7-2
cdr3_length: 16
clone_size: .
j_call: TRBJ2-5
d_call: TRBD2
cdr3_aa: CASSSQAGGGLETQYF
cdr3_nt: TGTGCCAGCAGCTCGCAAGCGGGAGGTGGGCTAGAGACCCAGTACTTC

v_call: TRBV19
cdr3_length: 18
clone_size: .
j_call: TRBJ1-5
d_call: TRBD1
cdr3_aa: CASSIERGTGVSGQPQHF
cdr3_nt: TGTGCCAGTAGTATTGAAAGAGGGACAGGGGTCTCTGGTCAGCCCCAGCATTTT

v_call: TRBV24-1
cdr3_length: 16
clone_size: .
j_call: TRBJ2-5
d_call: TRBD1
cdr3_aa: CATSDPGQGALETQYF
cdr3_nt: TGTGCCACCAGTGATCCGGGACAGGGGGCTCTAGAGACCCAGTACTTC

v_call: TRBV18
cdr3_length: 15
clone_size: few
j_call: TRBJ1-2
d_call: .
cdr3_aa: CASSPLGQQTYGYTF
cdr3_nt: TGTGCCAGCTCACCACTCGGACAGCAAACCTATGGCTACACCTTC

v_call: TRBV7-2
cdr3_length: 14
clone_size: .
j_call: TRBJ1-1
d_call: TRBD1
cdr3_aa: CASSKGQPNTEAFF
cdr3_nt: TGTGCCAGCAGCAAGGGACAGCCGAACACTGAAGCTTTCTTT

v_call: TRBV15
cdr3_length: 13
clone_size: few
j_call: TRBJ2-1
d_call: .
cdr3_aa: CVVRGVKYNEQFF
cdr3_nt: TGTGTGGTTCGCGGGGTCAAGTACAATGAGCAGTTCTTC

v_call: TRBV6-2/TRBV6-3
cdr3_length: 16
clone_size: many
j_call: TRBJ1-6
d_call: .
cdr3_aa: CASSSLGPTANSPLHF
cdr3_nt: TGTGCCAGCAGCTCCCTTGGCCCCACCGCTAATTCACCCCTCCACTTT

v_call: TRBV19
cdr3_length: 13
clone_size: .
j_call: TRBJ1-5
d_call: TRBD1
cdr3_aa: CASRVDRDQPQHF
cdr3_nt: TGTGCCAGTAGGGTGGACAGGGACCAGCCCCAGCATTTT

v_call: TRBV6-4
cdr3_length: 15
clone_size: .
j_call: TRBJ1-6
d_call: TRBD1
cdr3_aa: CASSDTGQGRSPLHF
cdr3_nt: TGTGCCAGCAGTGACACGGGACAGGGGAGGTCACCCCTCCACTTT

v_call: TRBV28
cdr3_length: 13
clone_size: many
j_call: TRBJ2-3
d_call: .
cdr3_aa: CATALPTTDTQYF
cdr3_nt: TGTGCCACCGCCCTCCCTACCACGGATACGCAGTATTTT

v_call: TRBV6-1
cdr3_length: 15
clone_size: many
j_call: TRBJ1-2
d_call: .
cdr3_aa: CASTERGRDYYGYTF
cdr3_nt: TGTGCCAGCACCGAAAGGGGCAGGGATTACTATGGCTACACCTTC